Given below is one T cell receptor beta chain in context. The target antigen is unknown. The entry originates in a study of shared clonotypes between healthy human individuals. Sequencing used immunoSEQ multiplex PCR; TCRdb keeps in-frame clones, though not all of them. This table has more than 850,000 clones, approximately 80% appearing once. The V end was cut by 0 bases, the J end by 1 base, with 15 bases between. This CDR3 contains 18 residues. Germline values: CDR1 MNHEY, CDR2 SMNVEV (reference sequence). Broader study findings: The study drew on few donors, limiting represented genetic and exposure-history diversity. The sharing of 4% to 5.5% of naive CD4 clonotypes was seen across a few donors.

V is TRBV27 and J is TRBJ1-4; D possibly corresponds to TRBD1 (5 bases). This TCR derives from a man aged 18 to 29 in good health. Some clones in this sample may be carry-over from other donors' samples. Sequenced material: memory CD4+ T cells from PBMCs. As to subset: CD45RA-negative fraction. CDR3 nucleotide sequence: TGTGCCAGCAGTTTATCACCCTCAAACAGGTTAACTAATGAAAAACTGTTTTTT. The encoded protein is CASSLSPSNRLTNEKLFF. Drawing the rest from reference TRBV27 and TRBJ1-4, the complete variable domain is EAQVTQNPRYLITVTGKKLTVTCSQNMNHEYMSWYRQDPGLGLRQIYYSMNVEVTDKGDVPEGYKVSRKEKRNFPLILESPSPNQTSLYFCASSLSPSNRLTNEKLFFGSGTQLSVL.